What follows are 27 T cell receptor beta chains derived from one specimen sequenced in a study of sequential checkpoint blockade in melanoma. Data came from immunoSEQ multiplex PCR; TCRdb stores just in-frame clones and leaves some out. The sample includes a few thousand clones, under 25% of them seen just once. Treatment meaning: randomized to nivolumab then ipilimumab (arm A) or the reverse (arm B). Source: tumor tissue (inferred from file names), taken from a patient given nivolumab and ipilimumab in sequence. These TCRs come from a human donor with melanoma.

This clone was observed a few times. The chain has TRBV29-1 and TRBJ1-1, with D hard to call. V lost 8 bases to trimming and J lost 1 base, with 11 bases between them. Per the germline V gene, CDR1 is SQVTM and CDR2 is ANQGSEA. The CDR3 contains 12 residues. In DNA, the CDR3 is TGCAGCATAGCGCGGGGGAACACTGAAGCTTTCTTT. Encoded protein: CSIARGNTEAFF.

By proportion, this clone is medium-sized (0.01 to 0.1%). V is TRBV11-3 and J is TRBJ2-3, with 15 positions matching TRBD2. V was clipped by 2 bases and J by 5 bases; unmatched bases: 8. In germline, CDR1 is SGHNT, CDR2 YENEEA. This CDR3 is built from 18 residues. The CDR3 DNA follows: TGTGCCAGCAGCTTAAGGGGTGGGGGACTAGCGGGAGGAGATACGCAGTATTTT. It yields the protein CASSLRGGGLAGGDTQYF.

The chain uses TRBV4-1 and TRBJ2-1, with 9 bases that match TRBD2. The CDR3 covers 18 residues. CDR1 is MGHRA, CDR2 YSYEKL, per germline. J was trimmed by 2 bases and V by 1 base; bases with no gene match: 9. The CDR3 protein is CASSQGFSGGGAYNEQFF. The DNA for the CDR3 is TGCGCCAGCAGCCAAGGTTTTAGCGGGGGCGGGGCCTACAATGAGCAGTTCTTC.

The rearrangement links TRBV19 to TRBJ2-2; D possibly corresponds to TRBD1 (6 bases). The germline gives CDR1 LNHDA, CDR2 SQIVND (reference sequence). CDR3 size: 13 residues. Trimming took 7 bases from V and 5 from J, leaving 11 bases between them. The CDR3, as DNA: TGTGCCAGTATAGACAGGCCGACCGGGGAGCTGTTTTTT. This sequence encodes CASIDRPTGELFF.

The genes are TRBV15 and TRBJ2-2; D ambiguous. The CDR3 is made up of 14 amino acids. Germline loops: CDR1 LNHNV, CDR2 YYDKDF (reference sequence). V was clipped by 2 bases and J by 2 bases, with 6 bases between them. CDR3 protein: CATSRRSNTGELFF. CDR3 nucleotide sequence: TGTGCCACCAGCAGACGGAGCAACACCGGGGAGCTGTTTTTT.

This sequence joins TRBV15 and TRBJ2-7; no definite D call. Trimming stripped 0 bases from V and 8 bases from J, with 17 bases between. Germline V CDR1 and CDR2: LNHNV, YYDKDF (reference sequence). This CDR3 contains 15 residues. CDR3 sequence: CATSRDRAPERKQYF. The CDR3, as DNA: TGTGCCACCAGCAGAGATCGCGCCCCGGAAAGAAAGCAGTACTTC. Full variable domain (outside the CDR3, taken from reference TRBV15 and TRBJ2-7): DAMVIQNPRYQVTQFGKPVTLSCSQTLNHNVMYWYQQKSSQAPKLLFHYYDKDFNNEADTPDNFQSRRPNTSFCFLDIRSPGLGDTAMYLCATSRDRAPERKQYFGPGTRLTVT.

This clone qualifies as medium-sized (0.01 to 0.1%). The rearrangement uses TRBV11-3 and TRBJ1-1; D might be TRBD1 (6 bases). V lost 3 bases and J 4 bases, leaving 15 bases between the germline ends. This CDR3 spans 15 amino acids. Germline V lookup: CDR1 SGHNT, CDR2 YENEEA. The CDR3 here is CASSFSGGMGTEAFF. CDR3 DNA sequence: TGTGCCAGCAGCTTTAGCGGGGGCATGGGCACTGAAGCTTTCTTT.

This clone is deemed medium-sized (0.01 to 0.1%). The rearrangement uses TRBV11-3 and TRBJ2-1; either TRBD1 or TRBD2 may supply D (6 bases each). V was clipped by 3 bases and J by 1 base, with 16 bases between them. The CDR3 covers 17 residues. The V gene's germline CDR1 is SGHNT and CDR2 YENEEA. CDR3 bases: TGTGCCAGCAGCTTGTGGAGCGGAGGGGGGTCCTACAATGAGCAGTTCTTC. It translates to CASSLWSGGGSYNEQFF.

The genes are TRBV6-8 and TRBJ2-7, with 7 nucleotides matching TRBD2. Germline-derived CDR1 and CDR2 are MNHGY and SAAAGT. The V segment lost 2 bases and the J segment 3 bases; nucleotides outside the gene matches: 4. The CDR3 is 14 residues long. In DNA form, the CDR3 reads TGTGCCAGCAGTTACGGGGGAGGGAGCTACGAGCAGTACTTC. It encodes CASSYGGGSYEQYF.

By sample share, this clone is medium-sized. This rearrangement joins TRBV11-3 to TRBJ1-1; unclear D gene. This CDR3 is 15 amino acids long. Germline V gene data show CDR1 as SGHNT and CDR2 as YENEEA. Trimming left V 2 bases short and J 2 bases short, with 12 bases between. The CDR3, as DNA: TGTGCCAGCAGCTTACTCTCAGAGTTCAACACTGAAGCTTTCTTT. Translated, it gives CASSLLSEFNTEAFF.

This clone was detected a few times. The chain has TRBV19 and TRBJ1-5; D uncertain. The V gene lost 8 bases and the J gene lost 2 bases, with 10 bases spanning the gap. The germline V gene encodes CDR1 LNHDA and CDR2 SQIVND (reference sequence). The CDR3 has 13 amino acids. The CDR3 here is CASARDGNQPQHF. The CDR3 coding sequence is TGTGCCAGTGCTAGGGATGGCAATCAGCCCCAGCATTTT.

The chain is built from TRBV9 and TRBJ2-3; D call uncertain. There are 13 residues in the CDR3. CDR1 and CDR2 from the germline V gene are SGDLS and YYNGEE. Trimming pared 3 bases from V and 2 bases from J, leaving 7 bases between. CDR3 DNA sequence: TGTGCCAGCAGCGCGGACCACACAGATACGCAGTATTTT. This encodes CASSADHTDTQYF.

J is TRBJ2-7 and V is TRBV9; D might be TRBD2 (6 bases). Trimming removed 2 bases from V and 0 bases from J, with 12 bases in between. The CDR3 is 15 amino acids. Germline values: CDR1 SGDLS, CDR2 YYNGEE. CDR3 region: CASSVGRETSYEQYF. The CDR3 nucleotides read TGTGCCAGCAGCGTGGGGCGGGAAACCTCCTACGAGCAGTACTTC.

This clone has just a few counts. The chain carries TRBV6-8 and TRBJ2-2; D gene uncertain. The CDR3 length is 16 residues. CDR1 MNHGY and CDR2 SAAAGT come from the germline V gene. Trimming cost V 3 bases and J 0 bases, with 11 bases left between them. In DNA, the CDR3 is TGTGCCAGCAGTTATTTCCGGCGCACGAACACCGGGGAGCTGTTTTTT. Translated: CASSYFRRTNTGELFF.

The chain employs TRBV29-1 and TRBJ1-1; D is unclear. Trimming stripped 0 bases from V and 11 bases from J, with 13 bases between. Germline-derived CDR1 and CDR2 are SQVTM and ANQGSEA. The CDR3 contains 12 residues. As DNA, the CDR3 is TGCAGCGTTGAAGAAGTCCCGGGTTACGCTTTCTTT. It is translated as CSVEEVPGYAFF.

This clone was observed a handful of times. V and J are TRBV6-8 and TRBJ1-1; maybe TRBD1 (5 bases). This CDR3 spans 15 amino acids. CDR1 is MNHGY, CDR2 SAAAGT, per germline. Trimming took 2 bases from V and 0 from J, leaving 10 bases between them. DNA of the CDR3: TGTGCCAGCAGTTACGGAGGGGACCTGAACACTGAAGCTTTCTTT. Protein product: CASSYGGDLNTEAFF.

This clone has only a few counts. The V gene is TRBV28, the J gene TRBJ2-2; 12 nucleotides align to TRBD2. Germline CDR1 reads MDHEN; CDR2 reads SYDVKM. Trimming at V came to 0 bases and at J to 6 bases, leaving 5 bases not matched to a gene. This CDR3 contains 17 residues. The CDR3 region has the DNA TGTGCCAGCAGTTTATGGAGGCTAGCGGGGGGGCCCGGGGAGCTGTTTTTT. Protein sequence: CASSLWRLAGGPGELFF.

This clone is medium-sized (0.01 to 0.1%) within its sample. The V call is TRBV11-3, the J call TRBJ2-7; 9 bases align to TRBD1. Germline CDR1 is SGHNT and CDR2 is YENEEA. Losses at the gene ends were 5 bases for V and 2 bases for J; bases not matched to a gene: 7. The CDR3 loop spans 15 amino acids. The CDR3 DNA is TGTGCCAGCAGCGCACCGGGACAGGGAGCCTACGAGCAGTACTTC. This codes for CASSAPGQGAYEQYF.

This clone was seen only a few times. The chain links TRBV6-8 to TRBJ2-4, with 9 nucleotides matching TRBD1. The CDR3 has 17 amino acids. The V gene's germline CDR1 is MNHGY and CDR2 SAAAGT. The V gene end was trimmed by 0 bases and the J gene end by 3 bases; junction bases not matched to a gene: 6. The CDR3 here is CASSYSNRGHDKNIQYF. CDR3 in DNA: TGTGCCAGCAGTTACTCGAACAGGGGGCACGACAAAAACATTCAGTACTTC.

This clone was observed a single time. The chain uses TRBV5-1 and TRBJ1-1, with a tentative D call TRBD1 (5 bases). This CDR3 has 14 amino acids. The germline V and J ends were trimmed by 0 bases and 6 bases, with 12 bases remaining between them. From germline, CDR1 is SGHRS and CDR2 YFSETQ. CDR3 in amino acids: CASSLGEGFPEAFF. The CDR3 bases are TGCGCCAGCAGCTTGGGGGAGGGGTTTCCTGAAGCTTTCTTT.

The chain employs TRBV28 and TRBJ2-7, with 9 positions matching TRBD1. V lost 6 bases and J lost 4; bases outside the gene matches: 7. In germline, CDR1 is MDHEN, CDR2 SYDVKM. The CDR3 has 14 residues. The CDR3 DNA follows: TGTGCCAGCAGCTCAGGACAGGGGTGGTACGAGCAGTACTTC. It codes for CASSSGQGWYEQYF. The full variable domain, its missing parts supplied by reference TRBV28 and TRBJ2-7, is DVKVTQSSRYLVKRTGEKVFLECVQDMDHENMFWYRQDPGLGLRLIYFSYDVKMKEKGDIPEGYSVSREKKERFSLILESASTNQTSMYLCASSSGQGWYEQYFGPGTRLTVT.

The chain couples TRBV5-1 to TRBJ1-1; 8 bases line up with TRBD1. Germline loops: CDR1 SGHRS, CDR2 YFSETQ. The CDR3 length is 17 residues. V shed 8 bases and J 0 bases; nucleotides not matched to a gene: 15. CDR3: CASLQGARTFMNTEAFF. CDR3 in DNA: TGCGCCAGTTTGCAGGGGGCGCGAACGTTTATGAACACTGAAGCTTTCTTT.

V gene TRBV18 combines with J gene TRBJ2-7; D is ambiguous. Deletions cut 5 bases from V and 0 bases from J, with 5 bases between. The CDR3 extends over 12 amino acids. Germline V gene sequence: CDR1 KGHSH, CDR2 LQKENI. The DNA for the CDR3 is TGTGCCAGCTCAACGTCCTCCTACGAGCAGTACTTC. Translation: CASSTSSYEQYF. The full variable domain, rest sourced from reference TRBV18 and TRBJ2-7, is NAGVMQNPRHLVRRRGQEARLRCSPMKGHSHVYWYRQLPEEGLKFMVYLQKENIIDESGMPKERFSAEFPKEGPSILRIQQVVRGDSAAYFCASSTSSYEQYFGPGTRLTVT.

This chain links TRBV5-1 with TRBJ2-1; the D gene is possibly TRBD1 (5 bases). This CDR3 has 14 residues. V shed 7 bases and J shed 9 bases, with 20 bases lying between them. CDR1 is SGHRS and CDR2 is YFSETQ in the germline V gene. The CDR3 sequence: CASVYQQGITEQFF. DNA of the CDR3: TGCGCCAGCGTATATCAGCAGGGAATCACTGAGCAGTTCTTC.

The gene calls are TRBV10-3 and TRBJ2-7; 7 bases match TRBD2. The CDR3 is made up of 16 amino acids. Unmatched junction bases numbered 7, after V lost 0 bases and J lost 2 bases. CDR1 and CDR2 from the germline V gene are ENHRY and SYGVKD. The chain's CDR3 is CAISESKLAYTYEQYF. The CDR3 region has the DNA TGTGCCATCAGTGAGTCGAAACTAGCGTACACCTACGAGCAGTACTTC.

This clone was seen a handful of times. The gene calls are TRBV28 and TRBJ2-1; D not certain. The CDR3 has 18 residues. Germline V gives CDR1 MDHEN, CDR2 SYDVKM. V was cut by 4 bases and J by 0 bases, with 19 bases left in between. CDR3 region: CASSSSPGRKSSYNEQFF. The CDR3 bases are TGTGCCAGCAGTTCCTCACCTGGGCGGAAAAGCTCCTACAATGAGCAGTTCTTC.

This clone was observed a handful of times. The chain is built from TRBV6-8 and TRBJ1-1; D is uncertain. The length of the CDR3 is 15 residues. Germline-derived CDR1 and CDR2 are MNHGY and SAAAGT. The V gene lost 7 bases and the J gene lost 1 base, with 16 bases spanning the gap. CDR3 DNA sequence: TGTGCCAGCAATTTGAACGTTTGGACGAACACTGAAGCTTTCTTT. Its translation: CASNLNVWTNTEAFF.